What follows describes a single T cell receptor beta chain. No antigen is known for it. Trimming left V 5 bases short and J 0 bases short, with 7 bases between. This CDR3 region has 13 residues. In germline, CDR1 is SEHNR, CDR2 FQNEAQ (reference sequence). The repertoire was sequenced with immunoSEQ multiplex PCR; TCRdb's copy has only in-frame clones and lacks some. In the table there are just under 95,000 clones, under 90% of which are singletons. The source of the sample is a study of T cell responses to AZD1222 COVID-19 vaccine. Study summary: Whether given at about 4 or about 12 weeks, second doses were pooled.

General observations from the study: There were repertoire samples only from the period after the peak T cell response. Reportedly, nearly half of unique spike TCRs recognized epitopes outside B.1.351/B.1.1.7 mutations.

The input for sequencing was peripheral blood, taken on day 0 of AZD1222 vaccination. This chain uses TRBV7-9 with TRBJ1-2; D unresolved. The sequence derives from an adult in good health. CDR3 residues: CASSVDANYGYTF. CDR3 sequence (DNA): TGTGCCAGCAGCGTAGACGCTAACTATGGCTACACCTTC. Full variable domain (outside the CDR3, taken from reference TRBV7-9 and TRBJ1-2): DTGVSQNPRHKITKRGQNVTFRCDPISEHNRLYWYRQTLGQGPEFLTYFQNEAQLEKSRLLSDRFSAERPKGSFSTLEIQRTEQGDSAMYLCASSVDANYGYTFGSGTRLTVV.